This T cell receptor beta chain comes out of a study of a mutant IDH1 vaccine in newly diagnosed glioma. Across the whole study: Investigators started vaccination 4-6 weeks after radiotherapy alone, or with temozolomide cycles. Most patients had received both radiotherapy and temozolomide, the prior options being radiotherapy, temozolomide, or both. There were about 60% males and around 38% females among treated patients, whose mean age was approximately 38 years. Regarding the study as a whole: With respect to changes in top peripheral T cell clonotypes, pseudoprogression seemed unrelated.

Specified time point: week 47, end of study. In the vaccine, a single dose held 300 ug of the mutant IDH1 20-mer peptide, along with topical imiquimod. Note on this clone: Its matching antigen is unknown.

The data were produced by immunoSEQ multiplex PCR, yet TCRdb's version contains in-frame clones alone and is incomplete. The sample shows about 56,000 clones, 60% to 80% of them seen only once. The CDR3 is made up of 14 amino acids. Germline lookup yields CDR1 SEHNR and CDR2 FQNEAQ (reference sequence). The ends lost 6 bases at V and 8 bases at J; junction bases unmatched: 9. The clonotype comes from a man between 50 and 59 years old with glioma. The sample here was PBMCs, taken from a glioma patient whose treatment included an IDH1 peptide vaccine. The chain recombines TRBV7-9 with TRBJ1-4; 7 bases align to TRBD1. Written as DNA, the CDR3 is TGTGCCAGCAGGCCTCCGGGACAGCAAGAAAAACTGTTTTTT. Translation gives CASRPPGQQEKLFF.